The T cell receptor beta chain described here comes from a study of a mutant IDH1 vaccine in newly diagnosed glioma. The wider study: Before enrollment, patients got radiotherapy alone, temozolomide alone, or mostly the combination. Study-wide findings and caveats: Pseudoprogression seemed unlinked to shifts in top peripheral T cell clonotypes.

This clone was seen only once. Its matching antigen is unknown. The data were produced by immunoSEQ multiplex PCR, yet TCRdb's version contains in-frame clones alone and is incomplete. The data contain about 32,000 clones, around 79% of them seen just once; the ten biggest clones take up approximately 19%. Germline V gene lookup returns CDR1 SGHTA and CDR2 FQGNSA. This CDR3 region has 12 residues. The V gene lost 1 base and the J gene lost 6 bases, with 4 bases spanning the gap. Described time point: baseline, week 1 (first vaccination visit). Treatment here: pre-vaccination baseline after standard-of-care therapy. The astrocytomas were IDH1-mutant, ATRX-negative, and WHO grade 3 or 4.

The clonotype originates from a man aged 25 to 45 with glioma. The source material was PBMCs, sampled from a glioma patient treated with radiotherapy, temozolomide or both. The J gene is TRBJ2-1, the V gene TRBV7-2, with D unclear. CDR3 nucleotide sequence: TGTGCCAGCAGCTTAGTCACCAATGAGCAGTTCTTC. It codes for CASSLVTNEQFF.